This T cell receptor beta chain was identified during a study of monozygotic twins with cystic fibrosis. Whole-study context: With around 14 PCR cycles, barcoded libraries came from approximately 2.7 micrograms of fragmented DNA.

Assay used: immunoSEQ multiplex PCR; TCRdb lists only in-frame clones, some missing. Counted here are approximately 14,000 clones, roughly 98% occurring once; the ten biggest clones make up 0.41%. Overall study findings and caveats: Unrelated CF individuals shared fewer identical clonotypes than monozygotic CF twins. V usage most resembled the co-twin in 13 of 16 pairs.

Concerning this clone itself: The antigen remains undetermined.

Trimming cost V 4 bases and J 6 bases, with 12 bases left between them. The CDR3 covers 13 residues. Germline V gene lookup returns CDR1 SGHRS and CDR2 YFSETQ. Material: blood. V is TRBV5-1 and J is TRBJ2-3; D may be TRBD2 (5 bases). The sequence came from a girl aged 2-9 years with cystic fibrosis. The CDR3 protein is CASSLEAVDTQYF. CDR3 nucleotide sequence: TGCGCCAGCAGCCTGGAAGCGGTGGATACGCAGTATTTT.